Each of the 6 T cell receptor beta chains below was sequenced from the same sample in a study of cytomegalovirus exposure and HLA in healthy donors. The PCR used 60 Vbeta and 13 Jbeta primers. The method was immunoSEQ multiplex PCR; TCRdb's version includes in-frame clones alone and lacks a portion of them. The sample holds approximately 280,000 clones, around 86% seen once. Sequencing input: PBMCs. Every receptor here comes from a man aged 40-49 years in good health and CMV-seropositive.

The chain links TRBV7-9 to TRBJ1-5; D remains unclear. CDR3 length equals 13 residues. The V end was cut by 1 base, the J end by 7 bases, with 8 bases between. Per germline, CDR1 SEHNR and CDR2 FQNEAQ (reference sequence). For the CDR3, the DNA is TGTGCCAGCAGCTTAGACGGGAGGCAGCCCCAGCATTTT. This codes for CASSLDGRQPQHF.

V usage is TRBV19 and J usage is TRBJ1-1; no clear D gene. The CDR3 runs 13 residues. The germline V and J ends were trimmed by 8 bases and 0 bases, with 10 bases remaining between them. Germline V gene sequence: CDR1 LNHDA, CDR2 SQIVND (reference sequence). The CDR3, as DNA: TGTGCCAGTGGGTACGGGGTGAACACTGAAGCTTTCTTT. Encoded protein: CASGYGVNTEAFF.

This clone appeared once. This rearrangement joins TRBV5-1 to TRBJ2-5, with D maybe TRBD2 (6 bases). The germline gives CDR1 SGHRS, CDR2 YFSETQ. V dropped 0 bases and J dropped 2 bases, with 14 bases sitting between them. CDR3 size: 16 residues. CDR3 loop: CASSLGGEPSQETQYF. In DNA, the CDR3 is TGCGCCAGCAGCTTGGGGGGGGAGCCTTCGCAAGAGACCCAGTACTTC.

This chain uses TRBV5-1 with TRBJ2-5, with TRBD1 matching 11 bases. The CDR3 runs to 13 residues. The germline V gene has CDR1 SGHRS and CDR2 YFSETQ. V was pared by 4 bases and J by 5 bases, with 1 base of the junction left unmatched. CDR3 loop: CASSGTGGETQYF. In DNA, the CDR3 is TGCGCCAGCAGCGGGACAGGGGGGGAGACCCAGTACTTC.

This clone was seen a few times. Other DNA sequences within the sample encode an identical CDR3. The chain is built from TRBV5-6 and TRBJ2-7, with D possibly TRBD2 on 6 matching bases. CDR1 SGHDT and CDR2 YYEEEE come from the germline V gene. This CDR3 region has 14 residues. Trimming removed 0 bases at V and 0 bases at J, with 7 bases between. The CDR3 here is CASSLAGSSYEQYF. In nucleotides, the CDR3 is TGTGCCAGCAGCTTGGCCGGGAGCTCCTACGAGCAGTACTTC.

This clone was counted a few times. The chain links TRBV6-6 to TRBJ1-2, with TRBD1 matching 9 bases. The junction had 7 bases not matched to a gene; V was cut back by 5 bases and J by 6 bases. CDR3 length: 14 residues. The germline gives CDR1 MNHNY, CDR2 SVGAGI (reference sequence). CDR3 in amino acids: CASSRTGEGHGYTF. The CDR3 DNA reads TGTGCCAGCAGTCGGACAGGGGAAGGACATGGCTACACCTTC.